The 13 T cell receptor beta chains listed next were all sequenced from one sample in a study of PD-1 blockade in classical Hodgkin lymphoma. Repertoires were generated with immunoSEQ multiplex PCR, while TCRdb's copy carries only in-frame clones and drops some. The sample includes roughly 100,000 clones, approximately 78% of them seen just once. The sample's time point: cycle 4 day 1 (C4D1), after less than 7 weeks of nivolumab. Following autologous stem cell transplantation, relapse occurred in every patient, and exposure to brentuximab vedotin varied. Here the sequenced sample was peripheral blood mononuclear cells (PBMCs), taken before the fourth cycle of nivolumab. Every receptor here comes from a human donor with classical Hodgkin lymphoma.

This clone was detected a few times. The chain combines TRBV28 with TRBJ1-2, with D perhaps TRBD1 (5 bases). The CDR3 consists of 15 residues. The V and J ends lost 3 bases and 7 bases respectively, with 18 bases between them. Looked up from germline, CDR1 is MDHEN and CDR2 is SYDVKM. The CDR3 here is CASSLGGPLAGGYTF. CDR3 nucleotide sequence: TGTGCCAGCAGTTTGGGGGGTCCACTGGCGGGTGGCTACACCTTC.

This chain joins TRBV6-6 and TRBJ2-5, with D hard to call. This CDR3 region has 13 residues. The ends were cut back, 8 bases at V and 2 bases at J, with 12 bases in the middle. Germline CDR1 and CDR2: MNHNY and SVGAGI (reference sequence). The CDR3 region is CASARLAQETQYF. The CDR3 DNA reads as TGTGCCAGCGCTCGACTCGCGCAAGAGACCCAGTACTTC.

The chain uses TRBV6-5 and TRBJ1-1; D possibly corresponds to TRBD1 (6 bases). CDR3 length: 14 amino acids. In germline, CDR1 is MNHEY, CDR2 SVGAGI. V was cut by 4 bases and J by 11 bases, with 20 bases left in between. CDR3 in amino acids: CASSFPSSGGLAFF. DNA for the CDR3: TGTGCCAGCAGTTTCCCCTCCTCCGGGGGCCTCGCTTTCTTT.

This chain joins TRBV5-1 and TRBJ1-2, with 8 bases aligning to TRBD1. With V trimmed by 0 bases and J by 3 bases, 7 bases remained unmatched. The germline V gene has CDR1 SGHRS and CDR2 YFSETQ. This CDR3 is built from 16 residues. CDR3 amino acids: CASSLAGTGQHYGYTF. DNA for the CDR3: TGCGCCAGCAGCTTGGCCGGGACAGGACAACACTATGGCTACACCTTC.

The chain uses TRBV11-2 and TRBJ2-5, with 7 bases identical to TRBD1. The CDR3 is 16 residues long. The V gene's germline CDR1 is SGHAT and CDR2 FQNNGV. The J segment lost 2 bases and the V segment lost 4 bases, leaving 10 bases of the junction unmatched. The CDR3 DNA sequence: TGTGCCAGCAGCTCCGACAGGGTTAGGATTCAAGAGACCCAGTACTTC. It translates to CASSSDRVRIQETQYF.

The genes are TRBV5-6 and TRBJ2-1, with a tentative D call TRBD1 (5 bases). This CDR3 comprises 14 residues. Germline V gives CDR1 SGHDT, CDR2 YYEEEE. Trimming removed 0 bases at V and 5 bases at J, with 9 bases between. The CDR3 nucleotides are TGTGCCAGCAGCTTGGGGGGCAGGAACAATGAGCAGTTCTTC. Encoded protein: CASSLGGRNNEQFF. The whole variable domain, remainder taken from reference TRBV5-6 and TRBJ2-1, is DAGVTQSPTHLIKTRGQQVTLRCSPKSGHDTVSWYQQALGQGPQFIFQYYEEEERQRGNFPDRFSGHQFPNYSSELNVNALLLGDSALYLCASSLGGRNNEQFFGPGTRLTVL.

The chain links TRBV4-3 to TRBJ2-7, with D perhaps matching TRBD1 (6 bases). Trimming took off 3 bases at V and 1 base at J, with 16 bases between the two ends. The germline V gene has CDR1 LGHNA and CDR2 YSLEER. The CDR3 is made up of 16 amino acids. The CDR3 protein is CASSQGDRMTSYEQYF. In nucleotides, the CDR3 is TGCGCCAGCAGCCAGGGTGACAGGATGACTTCCTACGAGCAGTACTTC.

The chain is built from TRBV18 and TRBJ2-7, with TRBD1 identical over 7 bases. The CDR3 length is 14 residues. CDR1 and CDR2 from the germline V gene are KGHSH and LQKENI. Losses at the gene ends were 3 bases for V and 5 bases for J; bases not matched to a gene: 7. The CDR3 protein is CASSPRQGADEQYF. The CDR3 DNA sequence: TGTGCCAGCTCACCGCGACAGGGCGCGGACGAGCAGTACTTC.

This clone was seen a single time. The V gene is TRBV6-5, the J gene TRBJ2-1, with 7 bases identical to TRBD2. This CDR3 spans 13 amino acids. The germline gives CDR1 MNHEY, CDR2 SVGAGI. With 6 bases clipped from V and 9 bases from J, the junction kept 8 bases outside the gene matches. The DNA of the CDR3 is TGTGCCAGCAGAGAGACTAGCATAGGTGAGCAGTTCTTC. Its protein is CASRETSIGEQFF.

The rearrangement joins TRBV28 to TRBJ2-2; D possibly corresponds to TRBD2 (6 bases). The CDR3 totals 15 residues. CDR1 MDHEN and CDR2 SYDVKM come from the germline V gene. With 7 bases removed from V and 1 base from J, the gap between germline ends came to 13 bases. The CDR3: CASKNTGRNTGELFF. The DNA of the CDR3 is TGTGCCAGCAAAAATACCGGGAGGAACACCGGGGAGCTGTTTTTT.

The genes are TRBV28 and TRBJ2-2; 9 positions match TRBD2. The V gene's germline CDR1 is MDHEN and CDR2 SYDVKM. The CDR3 loop spans 17 amino acids. V shed 3 bases and J 1 base; nucleotides not matched to a gene: 6. DNA for the CDR3: TGTGCCAGCAGTTTTTTGTTTAGCGGGGGGAACACCGGGGAGCTGTTTTTT. Residues: CASSFLFSGGNTGELFF.

The chain carries TRBV7-9 and TRBJ2-3, with D perhaps matching TRBD1 (5 bases). With 5 bases removed from V and 3 bases from J, the gap between germline ends came to 15 bases. From germline, CDR1 is SEHNR and CDR2 FQNEAQ (reference sequence). This CDR3 is built from 15 residues. Here the CDR3 reads CASSPKGRVTDTQYF. In DNA, the CDR3 is TGTGCCAGCAGCCCCAAGGGCAGGGTGACAGATACGCAGTATTTT.

V usage is TRBV7-2 and J usage is TRBJ2-3; 7 bases align to TRBD2. This CDR3 contains 17 residues. The J segment lost 0 bases and the V segment lost 4 bases, leaving 10 bases of the junction unmatched. Germline values: CDR1 SGHTA, CDR2 FQGNSA. The chain's CDR3 is CASSSRASGFSTDTQYF. As DNA, the CDR3 is TGTGCCAGCAGCTCCCGCGCTAGCGGTTTCAGCACAGATACGCAGTATTTT.